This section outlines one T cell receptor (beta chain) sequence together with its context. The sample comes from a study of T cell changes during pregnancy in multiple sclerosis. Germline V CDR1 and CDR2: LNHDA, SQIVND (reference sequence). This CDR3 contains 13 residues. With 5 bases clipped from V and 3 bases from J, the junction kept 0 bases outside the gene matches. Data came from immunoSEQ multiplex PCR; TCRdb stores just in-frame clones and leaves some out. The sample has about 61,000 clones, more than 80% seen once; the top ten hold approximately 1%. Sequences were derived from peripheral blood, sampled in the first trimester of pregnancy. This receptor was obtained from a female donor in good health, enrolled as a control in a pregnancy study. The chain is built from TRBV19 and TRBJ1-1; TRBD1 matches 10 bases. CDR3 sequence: CASSGQGDTEAFF. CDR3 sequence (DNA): TGTGCCAGTAGTGGACAGGGGGACACTGAAGCTTTCTTT.